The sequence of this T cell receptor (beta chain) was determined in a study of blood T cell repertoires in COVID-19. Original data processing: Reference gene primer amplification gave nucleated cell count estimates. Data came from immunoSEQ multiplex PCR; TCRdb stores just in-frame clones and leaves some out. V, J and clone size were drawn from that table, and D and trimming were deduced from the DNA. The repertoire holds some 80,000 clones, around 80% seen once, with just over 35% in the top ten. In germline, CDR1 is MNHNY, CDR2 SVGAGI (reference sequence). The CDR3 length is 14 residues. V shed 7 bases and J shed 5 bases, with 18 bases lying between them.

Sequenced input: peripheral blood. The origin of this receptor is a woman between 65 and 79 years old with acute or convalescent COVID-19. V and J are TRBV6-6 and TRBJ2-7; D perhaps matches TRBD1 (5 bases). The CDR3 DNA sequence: TGTGCCAGCATAGGGGTGTCAGGGAAGAACGAGCAGTACTTC. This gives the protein CASIGVSGKNEQYF.